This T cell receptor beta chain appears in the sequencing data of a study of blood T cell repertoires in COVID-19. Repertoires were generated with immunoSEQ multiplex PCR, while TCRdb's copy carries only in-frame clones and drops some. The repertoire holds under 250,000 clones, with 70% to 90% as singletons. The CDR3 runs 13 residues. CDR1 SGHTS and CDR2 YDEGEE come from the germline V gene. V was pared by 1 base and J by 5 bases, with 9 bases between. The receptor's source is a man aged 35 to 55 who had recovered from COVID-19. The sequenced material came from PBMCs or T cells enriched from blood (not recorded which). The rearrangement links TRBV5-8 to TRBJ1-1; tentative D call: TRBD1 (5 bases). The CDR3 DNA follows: TGTGCCAGCAGCTTGATCGGGGGAACTGAAGCTTTCTTT. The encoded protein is CASSLIGGTEAFF.